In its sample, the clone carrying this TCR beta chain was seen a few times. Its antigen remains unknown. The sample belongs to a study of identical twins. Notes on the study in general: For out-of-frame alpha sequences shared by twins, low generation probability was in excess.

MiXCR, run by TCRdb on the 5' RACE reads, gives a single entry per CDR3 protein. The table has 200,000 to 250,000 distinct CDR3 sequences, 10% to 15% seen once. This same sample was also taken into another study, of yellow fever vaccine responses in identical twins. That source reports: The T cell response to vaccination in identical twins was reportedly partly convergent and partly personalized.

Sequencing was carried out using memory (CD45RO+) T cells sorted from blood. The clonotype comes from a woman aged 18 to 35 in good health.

CDR3 sequence: CASHIGKGGRSTDTQYF. The CDR3 DNA is TGTGCCAGCCATATCGGGAAAGGCGGGAGGAGCACAGATACGCAGTATTTT. The V and J genes are TRBV7-2 and TRBJ2-3, with 8 bases identical to TRBD2. Germline V gives CDR1 SGHTA, CDR2 FQGNSA. The length of the CDR3 is 17 residues. The V and J ends lost 8 bases and 0 bases, in that order; junction bases with no gene match: 13.